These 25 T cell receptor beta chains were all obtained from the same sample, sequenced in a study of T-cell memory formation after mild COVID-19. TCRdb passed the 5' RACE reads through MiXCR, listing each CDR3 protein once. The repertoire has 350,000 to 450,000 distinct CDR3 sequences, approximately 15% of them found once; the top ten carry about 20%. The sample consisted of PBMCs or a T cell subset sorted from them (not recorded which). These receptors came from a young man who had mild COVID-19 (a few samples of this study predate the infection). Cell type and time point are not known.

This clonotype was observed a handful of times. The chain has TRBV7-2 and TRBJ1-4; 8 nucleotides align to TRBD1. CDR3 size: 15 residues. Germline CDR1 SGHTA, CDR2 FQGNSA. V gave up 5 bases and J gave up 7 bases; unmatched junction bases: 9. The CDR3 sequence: CASSLRDRGSEKLFF. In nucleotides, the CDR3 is TGTGCCAGCAGCCTCCGTGACAGGGGTTCTGAAAAACTGTTTTTT.

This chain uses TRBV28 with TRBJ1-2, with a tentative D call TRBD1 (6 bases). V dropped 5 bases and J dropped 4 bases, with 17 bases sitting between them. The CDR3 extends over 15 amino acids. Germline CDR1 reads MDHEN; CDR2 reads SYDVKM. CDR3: CASSPPGTPVYGYTF. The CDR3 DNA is TGTGCCAGCAGTCCCCCCGGGACACCGGTCTATGGCTACACCTTC.

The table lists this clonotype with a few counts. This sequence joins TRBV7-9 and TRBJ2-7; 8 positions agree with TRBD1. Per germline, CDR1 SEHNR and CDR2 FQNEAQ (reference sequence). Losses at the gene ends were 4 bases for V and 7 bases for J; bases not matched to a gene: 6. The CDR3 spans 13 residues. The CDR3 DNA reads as TGTGCCAGCAGCTCAGGGGGCTCAGGGGAGCAGTACTTC. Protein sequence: CASSSGGSGEQYF.

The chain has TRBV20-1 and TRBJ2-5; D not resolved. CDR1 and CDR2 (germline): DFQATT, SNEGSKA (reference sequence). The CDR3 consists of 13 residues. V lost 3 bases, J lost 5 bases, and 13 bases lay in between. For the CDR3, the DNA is TGCAGTGCTAGTGGGGTGAGGTCGGAGACCCAGTACTTC. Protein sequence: CSASGVRSETQYF.

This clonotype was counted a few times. The CDR3: CASSNTGKARTEAFF. CDR3 in DNA: TGTGCCAGCAGTAACACCGGGAAAGCCCGTACTGAAGCTTTCTTT. The chain joins TRBV12-3 or TRBV12-4 to TRBJ1-1, with D hard to call. V lost 5 bases and J lost 5, with 18 bases in between. The CDR3 totals 15 residues.

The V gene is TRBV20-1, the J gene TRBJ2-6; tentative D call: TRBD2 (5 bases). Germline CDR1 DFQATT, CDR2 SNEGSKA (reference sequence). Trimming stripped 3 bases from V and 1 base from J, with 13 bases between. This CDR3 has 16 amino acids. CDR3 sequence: CSASRGGGSGANVLTF. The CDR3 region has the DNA TGCAGTGCTAGCCGTGGAGGCGGGTCTGGGGCCAACGTCCTGACTTTC.

The CDR3 loop is CAWRRATEAFF. The CDR3 DNA is TGTGCCTGGCGTCGTGCGACTGAAGCTTTCTTT. The chain couples TRBV30 to TRBJ1-1; no clear D gene. The CDR3 totals 11 residues. The V gene lost 5 bases and the J gene lost 5 bases, with 9 bases spanning the gap. CDR1 and CDR2 from the germline V gene are GTSNPN and SVGIG (reference sequence).

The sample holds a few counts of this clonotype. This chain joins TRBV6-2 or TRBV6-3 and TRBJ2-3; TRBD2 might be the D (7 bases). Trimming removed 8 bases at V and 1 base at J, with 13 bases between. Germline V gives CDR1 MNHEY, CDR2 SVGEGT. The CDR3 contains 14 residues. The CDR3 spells CASLDGGRTDTQYF. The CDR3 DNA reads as TGTGCCAGCTTAGACGGGGGGCGCACAGATACGCAGTATTTT.

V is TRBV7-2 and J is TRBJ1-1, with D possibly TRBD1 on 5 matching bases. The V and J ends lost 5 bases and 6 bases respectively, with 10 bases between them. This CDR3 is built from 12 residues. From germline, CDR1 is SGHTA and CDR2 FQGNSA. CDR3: CASSAPGPEAFF. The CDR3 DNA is TGTGCCAGCAGCGCACCGGGACCTGAAGCTTTCTTT.

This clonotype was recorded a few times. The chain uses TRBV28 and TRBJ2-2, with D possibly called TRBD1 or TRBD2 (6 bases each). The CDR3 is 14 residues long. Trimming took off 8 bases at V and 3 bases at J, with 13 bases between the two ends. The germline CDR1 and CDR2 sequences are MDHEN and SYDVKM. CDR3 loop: CASGRYRDTGELFF. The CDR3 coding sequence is TGTGCCAGCGGGAGGTACAGGGACACCGGGGAGCTGTTTTTT.

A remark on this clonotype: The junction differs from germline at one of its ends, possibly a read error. Here the CDR3 DNA reads TGTGCCAGCAGCGAGGGGGTTGGTGAAGCTTTATTT. Translated, it gives CASSEGVGEALF. The chain combines TRBV9 with TRBJ1-1; possibly TRBD1 for D (6 bases). From germline, CDR1 is SGDLS and CDR2 YYNGEE. CDR3 length: 12 residues.

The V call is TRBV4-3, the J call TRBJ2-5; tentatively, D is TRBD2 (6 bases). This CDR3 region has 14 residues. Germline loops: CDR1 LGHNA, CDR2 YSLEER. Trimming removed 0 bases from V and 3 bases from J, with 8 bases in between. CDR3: CASSQELAEETQYF. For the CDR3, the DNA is TGCGCCAGCAGCCAAGAGTTAGCGGAAGAGACCCAGTACTTC.

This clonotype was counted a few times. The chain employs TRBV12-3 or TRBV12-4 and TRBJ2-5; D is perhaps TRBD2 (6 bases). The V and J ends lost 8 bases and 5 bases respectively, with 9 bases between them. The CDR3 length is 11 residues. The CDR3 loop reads CASGDSETQYF. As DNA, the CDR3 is TGTGCCAGCGGGGACTCGGAGACCCAGTACTTC.

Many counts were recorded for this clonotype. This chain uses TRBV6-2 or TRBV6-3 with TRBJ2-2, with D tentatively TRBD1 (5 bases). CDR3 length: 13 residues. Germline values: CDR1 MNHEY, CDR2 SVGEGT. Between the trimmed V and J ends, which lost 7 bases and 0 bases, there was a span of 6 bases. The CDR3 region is CASMTANTGELFF. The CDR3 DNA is TGTGCCAGCATGACAGCGAACACCGGGGAGCTGTTTTTT.

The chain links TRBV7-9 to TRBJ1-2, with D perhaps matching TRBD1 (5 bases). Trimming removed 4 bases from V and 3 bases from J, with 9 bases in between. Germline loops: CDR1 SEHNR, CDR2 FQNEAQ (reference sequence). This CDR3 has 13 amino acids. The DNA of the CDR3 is TGTGCCAGCAGCTCCGGGGGACACTATGGCTACACCTTC. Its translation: CASSSGGHYGYTF.

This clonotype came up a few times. The DNA of the CDR3 is TGTGCCAGCAGATACAAAGGTGGTTTGCAGGAGACCCAGTACTTC. Protein product: CASRYKGGLQETQYF. The chain is built from TRBV27 and TRBJ2-5, with unresolved D. The CDR3 consists of 15 residues. V dropped 6 bases and J dropped 5 bases, with 19 bases sitting between them. CDR1 MNHEY and CDR2 SMNVEV come from the germline V gene (reference sequence).

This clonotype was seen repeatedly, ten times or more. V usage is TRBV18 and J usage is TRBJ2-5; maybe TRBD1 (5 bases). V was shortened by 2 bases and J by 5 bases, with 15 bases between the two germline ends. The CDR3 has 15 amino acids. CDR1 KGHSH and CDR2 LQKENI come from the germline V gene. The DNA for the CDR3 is TGTGCCAGCTCACCAGGGCAGGGCCCAGGGGAGACCCAGTACTTC. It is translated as CASSPGQGPGETQYF.

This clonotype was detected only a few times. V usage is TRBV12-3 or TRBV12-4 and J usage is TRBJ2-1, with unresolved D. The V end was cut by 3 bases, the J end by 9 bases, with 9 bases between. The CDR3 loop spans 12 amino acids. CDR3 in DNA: TGTGCCAGCAGTTTGGGCAGCAGTGAGCAGTTCTTC. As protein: CASSLGSSEQFF.

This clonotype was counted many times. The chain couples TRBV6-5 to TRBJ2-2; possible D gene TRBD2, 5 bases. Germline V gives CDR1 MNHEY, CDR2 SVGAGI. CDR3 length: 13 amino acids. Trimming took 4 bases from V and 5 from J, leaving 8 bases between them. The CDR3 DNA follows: TGTGCCAGCAGTTCACGGGGTACCGGGGAGCTGTTTTTT. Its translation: CASSSRGTGELFF.

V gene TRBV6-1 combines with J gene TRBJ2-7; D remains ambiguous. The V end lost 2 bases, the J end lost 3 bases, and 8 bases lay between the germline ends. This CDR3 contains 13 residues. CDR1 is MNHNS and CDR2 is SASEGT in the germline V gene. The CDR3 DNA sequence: TGTGCCAGCAGTGAACTACGGAGCTACGAGCAGTACTTC. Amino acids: CASSELRSYEQYF.

CDR3 in amino acids: CSGNSRGEYGYTF. DNA for the CDR3: TGCAGTGGGAACTCCAGGGGGGAATATGGCTACACCTTC. The chain is built from TRBV20-1 and TRBJ1-2; 7 nucleotides line up with TRBD1. With 7 bases clipped from V and 5 bases from J, the junction kept 10 bases outside the gene matches. The CDR3 runs to 13 residues. Germline V gene lookup returns CDR1 DFQATT and CDR2 SNEGSKA (reference sequence).

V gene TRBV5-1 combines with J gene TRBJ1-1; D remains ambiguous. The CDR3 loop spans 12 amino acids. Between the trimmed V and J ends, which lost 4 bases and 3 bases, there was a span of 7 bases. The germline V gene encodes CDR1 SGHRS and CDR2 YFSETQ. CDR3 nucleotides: TGCGCCAGCAGCGCCCCCGACACTGAAGCTTTCTTT. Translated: CASSAPDTEAFF. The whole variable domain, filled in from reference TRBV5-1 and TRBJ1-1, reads KAGVTQTPRYLIKTRGQQVTLSCSPISGHRSVSWYQQTPGQGLQFLFEYFSETQRNKGNFPGRFSGRQFSNSRSEMNVSTLELGDSALYLCASSAPDTEAFFGQGTRLTVV.

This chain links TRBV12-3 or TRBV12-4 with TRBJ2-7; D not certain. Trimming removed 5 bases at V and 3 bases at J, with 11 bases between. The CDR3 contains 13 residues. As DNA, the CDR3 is TGTGCCAGCAGTCGGGCCCTGAGCTACGAGCAGTACTTC. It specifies CASSRALSYEQYF.

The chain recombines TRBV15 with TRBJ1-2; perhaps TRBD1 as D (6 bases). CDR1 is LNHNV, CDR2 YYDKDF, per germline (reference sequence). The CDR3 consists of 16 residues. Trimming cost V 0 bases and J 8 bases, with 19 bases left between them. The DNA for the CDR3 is TGTGCCACCAGCAGAGATCTATGGGGTCAGGGGAACGGCTACACCTTC. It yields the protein CATSRDLWGQGNGYTF. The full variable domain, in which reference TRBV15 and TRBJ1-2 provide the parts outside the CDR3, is DAMVIQNPRYQVTQFGKPVTLSCSQTLNHNVMYWYQQKSSQAPKLLFHYYDKDFNNEADTPDNFQSRRPNTSFCFLDIRSPGLGDTAMYLCATSRDLWGQGNGYTFGSGTRLTVV.

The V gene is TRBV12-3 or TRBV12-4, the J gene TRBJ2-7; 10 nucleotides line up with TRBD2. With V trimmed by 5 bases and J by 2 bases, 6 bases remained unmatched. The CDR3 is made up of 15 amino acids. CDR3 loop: CASSPWTSGAYEQYF. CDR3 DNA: TGTGCCAGCAGTCCCTGGACTAGCGGAGCCTACGAGCAGTACTTC.